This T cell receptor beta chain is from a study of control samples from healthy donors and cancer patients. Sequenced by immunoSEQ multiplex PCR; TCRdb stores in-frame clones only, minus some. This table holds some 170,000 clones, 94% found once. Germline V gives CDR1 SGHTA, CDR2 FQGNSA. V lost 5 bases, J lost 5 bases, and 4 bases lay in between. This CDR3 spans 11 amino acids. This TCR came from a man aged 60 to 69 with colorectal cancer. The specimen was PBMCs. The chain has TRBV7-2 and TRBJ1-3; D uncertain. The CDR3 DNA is TGTGCCAGCAGCGTTCGAAACACCATATATTTT. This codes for CASSVRNTIYF.